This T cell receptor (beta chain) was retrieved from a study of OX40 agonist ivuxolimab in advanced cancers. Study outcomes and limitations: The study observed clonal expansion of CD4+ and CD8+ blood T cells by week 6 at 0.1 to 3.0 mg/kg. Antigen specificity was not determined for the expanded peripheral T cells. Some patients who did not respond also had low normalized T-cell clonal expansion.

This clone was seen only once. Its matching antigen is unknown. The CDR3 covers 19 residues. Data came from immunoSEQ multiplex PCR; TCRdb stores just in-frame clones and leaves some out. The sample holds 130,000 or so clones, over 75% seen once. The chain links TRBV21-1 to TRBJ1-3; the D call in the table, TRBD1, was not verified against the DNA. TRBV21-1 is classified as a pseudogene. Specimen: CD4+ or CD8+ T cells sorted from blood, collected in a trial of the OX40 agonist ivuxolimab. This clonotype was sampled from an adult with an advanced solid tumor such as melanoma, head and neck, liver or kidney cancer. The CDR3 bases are TGTGCCAGCAGCAAAGATGTGACACAATCCCTCTCTACTGGAAACACCATATATTTT. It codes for CASSKDVTQSLSTGNTIYF.